These T cell receptor beta chains were read from a single sample in a study of blood T cells in healthy people across ages. One entry per CDR3 protein, called by TCRdb with MiXCR from the 5' RACE reads. This table has around 1.5 million distinct CDR3 sequences, around 39% appearing once. The sample was blood. These receptors were obtained from a woman younger than 30 in good health. The CDR3 runs from the conserved cysteine through the conserved F or W. D genes are given only for firm matches. Size values are once, few and many counts, or a class for expanded clones, and some rows have none.

NA	TRBD2	TRBV10-3	TRBJ2-3	20	CAIKGIGTSGRNPSTDTQYF	TGTGCCATCAAGGGGATCGGGACTAGCGGGAGGAATCCTAGCACAGATACGCAGTATTTT
once	NA	TRBV24-1	TRBJ2-7	15	CATSDQRAINNEQYF	TGTGCCACCAGTGATCAACGGGCTATTAACAATGAGCAGTACTTC
NA	NA	TRBV12-5	TRBJ1-2	16	CASGLVIGQTNYGYTF	TGTGCTAGTGGTTTGGTTATAGGACAAACCAACTATGGCTACACCTTC
many	NA	TRBV12-3/TRBV12-4	TRBJ1-6	12	CASSIQNSPLHF	TGTGCCAGCAGTATTCAGAATTCACCCCTCCACTTT
few	NA	TRBV7-2	TRBJ2-6	13	CASSLTQGAVLTF	TGTGCCAGCAGCTTAACCCAGGGAGCCGTCCTGACTTTC
few	TRBD2	TRBV7-2	TRBJ2-3	15	CASSLGLAGISTQYF	TGTGCCAGCAGCTTAGGCCTAGCGGGGATAAGTACGCAGTATTTT
NA	TRBD2	TRBV12-3/TRBV12-4	TRBJ2-3	16	CVSGERLAGAGDTQYF	TGTGTCAGCGGGGAGAGGCTAGCGGGGGCCGGAGATACGCAGTATTTT
NA	NA	TRBV7-3	TRBJ2-1	15	CASGEGGTLNNEQFF	TGTGCCAGCGGAGAGGGGGGAACCCTGAACAATGAGCAGTTCTTC
NA	NA	TRBV28	TRBJ2-1	14	CASRVYIASNEQFF	TGTGCCAGCAGAGTTTATATTGCGAGCAATGAGCAGTTCTTC
NA	TRBD1	TRBV11-2	TRBJ1-4	17	CASSLGQGAWTNEKLFF	TGTGCCAGCAGCCTAGGACAGGGGGCATGGACTAATGAAAAACTGTTTTTT
few	NA	TRBV11-2	TRBJ1-6	15	CASSLVAGKNSPLHF	TGTGCCAGCAGCTTAGTAGCAGGGAAGAATTCACCCCTCCACTTT
NA	NA	TRBV20-1	TRBJ1-1	15	CSARARRGVNTEAFF	TGCAGTGCTAGAGCTCGGCGGGGAGTGAACACTGAAGCTTTCTTT
many	TRBD2	TRBV4-1	TRBJ2-7	16	CASSQDGTIHSYEQYF	TGCGCCAGCAGCCAAGATGGGACTATCCACTCCTACGAGCAGTACTTC
NA	TRBD1	TRBV29-1	TRBJ1-4	14	CSVEGQGIREKLFF	TGCAGCGTTGAGGGACAGGGAATACGGGAAAAACTGTTTTTT
NA	NA	TRBV20-1	TRBJ1-1	14	CSPQEGTLNTEAFF	TGCAGCCCTCAAGAGGGCACCTTGAACACTGAAGCTTTCTTT
NA	TRBD1	TRBV28	TRBJ1-1	14	CASSEPGQGDEAFF	TGTGCCAGCAGCGAACCCGGACAGGGAGATGAAGCTTTCTTT
few	NA	TRBV11-2	TRBJ2-1	13	CASSGRGPSEQFF	TGTGCCAGCAGCGGCCGCGGGCCTAGTGAGCAGTTCTTC
NA	TRBD2	TRBV11-1	TRBJ2-2	16	CASSLAGAGGTGELFF	TGTGCCAGCAGCTTGGCCGGCGCGGGAGGCACCGGGGAGCTGTTTTTT
NA	TRBD2	TRBV6-6	TRBJ2-1	17	CASSYVRLAGQNNEQFF	TGTGCCAGCAGTTACGTCAGACTAGCGGGCCAAAACAATGAGCAGTTCTTC
NA	TRBD2	TRBV18	TRBJ2-1	15	CASSPGPVGRGEQFF	TGTGCCAGCTCACCTGGACCGGTCGGGAGGGGTGAGCAGTTCTTC
NA	NA	TRBV11-2	TRBJ2-3	12	CASSRGDYTQYF	TGTGCCAGCAGTCGCGGGGATTATACGCAGTATTTT
few	NA	TRBV29-1	TRBJ2-2	14	CSVPGRANTGELFF	TGCAGCGTTCCGGGCAGGGCGAACACCGGGGAGCTGTTTTTT
many	NA	TRBV10-2	TRBJ2-1	13	CASSEIPYNEQFF	TGCGCCAGCAGTGAGATCCCTTACAATGAGCAGTTCTTC
NA	TRBD1	TRBV6-6	TRBJ1-2	15	CASKRSRGGRYGYTF	TGTGCCAGCAAAAGGAGCAGGGGGGGAAGGTATGGCTACACCTTC
few	NA	TRBV11-2	TRBJ2-1	18	CASSLASGLAYSYNEQFF	TGTGCCAGCAGCTTAGCCTCGGGACTGGCCTACTCCTACAATGAGCAGTTCTTC
few	TRBD1	TRBV15	TRBJ2-3	17	CATSRFRQGASRDTQYF	TGTGCCACCAGCCGGTTCAGACAGGGGGCGAGTAGAGATACGCAGTATTTT
NA	NA	TRBV14	TRBJ2-2	15	CASQRQGSNTGELFF	TGTGCCTCTCAGCGGCAGGGTTCAAACACCGGGGAGCTGTTTTTT
NA	TRBD2	TRBV20-1	TRBJ2-1	15	CSASEGLAGYNEQFF	TGCAGTGCTAGTGAGGGACTAGCGGGATACAATGAGCAGTTCTTC
few	NA	TRBV20-1	TRBJ2-1	13	CSVEGRQYNEQFF	TGCAGTGTTGAGGGGCGGCAGTACAATGAGCAGTTCTTC
few	NA	TRBV7-9	TRBJ1-2	13	CASSLASAGGYTF	TGTGCCAGCAGCTTAGCCAGCGCCGGCGGCTACACCTTC
NA	NA	TRBV21-1	TRBJ1-2	17	CAKPNPPPGGADYGYTF	TGTGCCAAACCTAACCCTCCCCCCGGGGGCGCCGACTATGGCTACACCTTC
NA	NA	TRBV3-1	TRBJ2-1	13	CASSQDPDNEQFF	TGTGCCAGCAGCCAAGATCCAGACAATGAGCAGTTCTTC
NA	TRBD1	TRBV6-1	TRBJ2-7	14	CASSDATGAYEQYF	TGTGCCAGCAGTGACGCGACAGGGGCTTACGAGCAGTACTTC
NA	NA	TRBV5-5	TRBJ1-4	12	CASSLTTEKLFF	TGTGCCAGCAGCTTGACGACAGAGAAACTGTTTTTT
few	TRBD1	TRBV12-3/TRBV12-4	TRBJ2-3	15	CASSLAGQLTDTQYF	TGTGCCAGCAGTTTAGCGGGACAGCTCACAGATACGCAGTATTTT
NA	NA	TRBV7-2	TRBJ1-2	13	CASSARNFYGYTF	TGTGCCAGCAGCGCGAGAAACTTCTATGGCTACACCTTC
few	NA	TRBV27	TRBJ1-2	14	CASSLSGGRYGYTF	TGTGCCAGCAGTTTATCGGGCGGGCGGTATGGCTACACCTTC
NA	NA	TRBV25-1	TRBJ2-2	17	CASSGKSKQLNTGELFF	TGTGCCAGCAGTGGAAAATCGAAACAGTTGAACACCGGGGAGCTGTTTTTT
NA	NA	TRBV10-3	TRBJ1-6	12	CAIGGNNSPLHF	TGTGCCATCGGGGGGAACAATTCACCCCTCCACTTT
NA	TRBD2	TRBV29-1	TRBJ2-1	15	CSVEVLGRGVETQFF	TGCAGCGTTGAAGTTCTAGGACGGGGGGTGGAGACCCAGTTCTTC
NA	TRBD2	TRBV7-9	TRBJ2-3	17	CASSFPSGRLSTDTQYF	TGTGCCAGCAGCTTTCCTAGCGGGAGGCTGAGCACAGATACGCAGTATTTT
NA	TRBD1	TRBV9	TRBJ1-1	16	CASSVVGTGRNTEAFF	TGTGCCAGCAGCGTAGTAGGGACAGGGAGAAACACTGAAGCTTTCTTT